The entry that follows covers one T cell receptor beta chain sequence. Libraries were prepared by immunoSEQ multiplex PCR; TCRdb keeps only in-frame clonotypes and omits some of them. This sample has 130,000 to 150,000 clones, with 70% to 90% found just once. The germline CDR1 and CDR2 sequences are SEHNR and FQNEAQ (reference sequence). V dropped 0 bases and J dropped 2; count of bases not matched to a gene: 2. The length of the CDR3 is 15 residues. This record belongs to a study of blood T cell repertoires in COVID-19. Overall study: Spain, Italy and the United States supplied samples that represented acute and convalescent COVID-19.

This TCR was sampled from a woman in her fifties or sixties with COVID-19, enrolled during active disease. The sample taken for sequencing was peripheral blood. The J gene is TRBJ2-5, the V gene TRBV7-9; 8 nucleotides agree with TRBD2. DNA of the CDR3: TGTGCCAGCAGCTTAGCCGAGCGGGAGCAAGAGACCCAGTACTTC. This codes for CASSLAEREQETQYF.